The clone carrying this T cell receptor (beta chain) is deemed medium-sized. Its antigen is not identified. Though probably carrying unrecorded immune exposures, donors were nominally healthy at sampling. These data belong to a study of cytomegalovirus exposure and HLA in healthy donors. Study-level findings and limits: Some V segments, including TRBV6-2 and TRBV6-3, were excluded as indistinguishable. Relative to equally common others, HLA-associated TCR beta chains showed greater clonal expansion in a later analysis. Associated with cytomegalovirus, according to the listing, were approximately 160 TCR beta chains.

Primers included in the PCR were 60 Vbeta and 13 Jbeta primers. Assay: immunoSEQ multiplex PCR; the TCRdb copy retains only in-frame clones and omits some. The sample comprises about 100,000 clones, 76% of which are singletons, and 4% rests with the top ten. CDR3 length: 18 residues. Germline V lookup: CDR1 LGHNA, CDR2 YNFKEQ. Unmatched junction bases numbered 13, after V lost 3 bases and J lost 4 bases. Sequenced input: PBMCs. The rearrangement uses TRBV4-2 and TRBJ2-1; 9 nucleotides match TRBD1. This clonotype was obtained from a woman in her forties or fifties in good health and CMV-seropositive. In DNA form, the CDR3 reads TGTGCCAGCAGCCAGATTGAGTGGACAGGGGAGGTGTACAATGAGCAGTTCTTC. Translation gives CASSQIEWTGEVYNEQFF.